This T cell receptor beta chain was observed in a study of T cells in Graves' hyperthyroidism and ophthalmopathy. Authors of the study amplified TCR beta CDR3 regions from RNA transcripts. Researchers ran a first-round RT-PCR on the TCR CDR3 using the HTBI primer set. MiXCR, applied by TCRdb to the multiplex PCR reads, yields one record per CDR3 protein. The table has approximately 360,000 distinct CDR3 sequences, 25% seen once; the top ten hold 73%. Study observations and caveats: The majority of expanded thyroid clonotypes above 0.001 also appeared in blood. The model foresaw ophthalmopathy a median about 6.1 months prior to onset.

Comments on this clonotype: Its cognate antigen is unknown.

Germline trimming cut 4 bases from V and 3 bases from J; bases unmatched to any gene: 5. Germline V gene data show CDR1 as MGHRA and CDR2 as YSYEKL. CDR3 length: 14 residues. V usage is TRBV4-1 and J usage is TRBJ2-5; 7 nucleotides align to TRBD1. The TCR comes from a man in his fifties with Graves' hyperthyroidism. Sequenced input: blood. In DNA form, the CDR3 reads TGCGCCAGCAGCCGGACAGGACAGGAAGAGACCCAGTACTTC. It encodes CASSRTGQEETQYF.